These 23 T cell receptor beta chains were sequenced from one sample in a study of beta chain features in type 1 diabetes. Study-wide findings and caveats: The study found moderately but significantly shorter TCRB CDR3s in all four CD4+ subsets of Type 1 diabetes patients.

Every bit of the isolated RNA underwent reverse transcription, so sequencing read expressed TCRB transcripts. Using immunoSEQ multiplex PCR, the repertoire was profiled, and TCRdb retains in-frame clones only, with some absent. Of 600,000 to 700,000 clones in the sample, over 10% were seen once. These receptors lack a known antigen. Sequencing was carried out using naive CD4+ T cells from blood. The receptor set was obtained from a man aged 25-45 years with type 1 diabetes.

This clone was observed a few times. The chain links TRBV7-2 to TRBJ2-7; the match to TRBD1 covers 9 bases. The CDR3 consists of 15 residues. Germline CDR1 and CDR2: SGHTA and FQGNSA. With V trimmed by 5 bases and J by 5 bases, 10 bases remained unmatched. The CDR3 sequence: CASSASGQGNNEQYF. CDR3 bases: TGTGCCAGCAGCGCCTCGGGACAGGGTAACAACGAGCAGTACTTC.

The chain recombines TRBV18 with TRBJ2-7; TRBD1 matches at 9 bases. This CDR3 has 15 amino acids. The V gene end was trimmed by 3 bases and the J gene end by 1 base; junction bases not matched to a gene: 4. CDR1 is KGHSH, CDR2 LQKENI, per germline. CDR3 region: CASSPAGTGSYEQYF. The CDR3 DNA reads TGTGCCAGCTCACCCGCCGGGACAGGGTCCTACGAGCAGTACTTC.

This clone has only a few counts. The chain recombines TRBV15 with TRBJ2-3, with 7 bases lining up with TRBD1. Trimming cost V 2 bases and J 3 bases; bases outside gene matches: 11. The germline V gene encodes CDR1 LNHNV and CDR2 YYDKDF (reference sequence). This CDR3 has 17 amino acids. The CDR3 bases are TGTGCCACCAGCAGAAACTGGCGGGCACAGGGGACAGATACGCAGTATTTT. Protein product: CATSRNWRAQGTDTQYF.

For this clone: Other nucleotide sequences in the sample specify the same CDR3. In DNA form, the CDR3 reads TGTGCCAGCAGTTATAGGGGGCGAAACACTGAAGCTTTCTTT. Its translation: CASSYRGRNTEAFF. The V call is TRBV6-5, the J call TRBJ1-1; TRBD1 matches at 7 bases. The CDR3 is 14 amino acids. The ends lost 3 bases at V and 2 bases at J; junction bases unmatched: 3. The germline CDR1 and CDR2 sequences are MNHEY and SVGAGI.

This clone was seen a handful of times. The rearrangement uses TRBV19 and TRBJ2-6; maybe TRBD2 (6 bases). The V end was cut by 3 bases, the J end by 5 bases, with 14 bases between. Per germline, CDR1 LNHDA and CDR2 SQIVND (reference sequence). This CDR3 spans 16 amino acids. CDR3 residues: CASSIGGTVRANVLTF. CDR3 nucleotide sequence: TGTGCCAGTAGTATCGGCGGGACCGTCAGGGCCAACGTCCTGACTTTC.

The CDR3 loop is CASRTLTGGWGYTF. The CDR3 DNA is TGTGCCAGCAGAACCCTAACAGGGGGCTGGGGCTACACCTTC. V usage is TRBV13 and J usage is TRBJ1-2; the match to TRBD1 covers 9 bases. CDR3 length: 14 amino acids. V lost 6 bases, J lost 8 bases, and 10 bases stayed unmatched. Germline V lookup: CDR1 PRHDT, CDR2 FYEKMQ (reference sequence).

The gene calls are TRBV2 and TRBJ1-5; the D is unclear. The CDR3 runs 12 residues. V lost 5 bases and J 3 bases, leaving 5 bases between the germline ends. The germline V gene has CDR1 SNHLY and CDR2 FYNNEI. The CDR3 nucleotides read TGTGCCAGCAGTCGGGACAATCAGCCCCAGCATTTT. Translating gives CASSRDNQPQHF.

The chain joins TRBV9 to TRBJ1-2; TRBD1 might be the D (5 bases). Trimming removed 0 bases at V and 5 bases at J, with 11 bases between. Germline lookup yields CDR1 SGDLS and CDR2 YYNGEE. The CDR3 is made up of 14 amino acids. The CDR3 sequence is CASSVESWGYGYTF. CDR3 nucleotides: TGTGCCAGCAGCGTAGAGTCCTGGGGGTATGGCTACACCTTC.

The chain has TRBV4-3 and TRBJ1-2, with a weak D call TRBD1 (6 bases). Germline CDR1 and CDR2: LGHNA and YSLEER. The CDR3 is 12 residues long. CDR3 sequence (DNA): TGCCATAAGTGCAGGGGAAACTATGGCTACACCTTC. This codes for CHKCRGNYGYTF.

This clone has a handful of counts. The chain uses TRBV29-1 and TRBJ1-3, with no clear D. The CDR3 totals 13 residues. Germline loops: CDR1 SQVTM, CDR2 ANQGSEA. Trimming pared 0 bases from V and 1 base from J, leaving 4 bases between. The CDR3 region has the DNA TGCAGCGTTGAAGAACGATCTGGAAACACCATATATTTT. It specifies CSVEERSGNTIYF.

This clone came up a few times. This chain joins TRBV7-2 and TRBJ2-7; D might be TRBD2 (7 bases). Looked up from germline, CDR1 is SGHTA and CDR2 is FQGNSA. V dropped 9 bases and J dropped 0 bases, with 18 bases sitting between them. The CDR3 has 15 amino acids. Here the CDR3 reads CASTGGGLSSYEQYF. The CDR3 DNA is TGTGCCAGTACGGGCGGGGGCCTTAGCTCCTACGAGCAGTACTTC. Using reference TRBV7-2 and TRBJ2-7 for the parts outside the CDR3, the full variable domain is GAGVSQSPSNKVTEKGKDVELRCDPISGHTALYWYRQSLGQGLEFLIYFQGNSAPDKSGLPSDRFSAERTGGSVSTLTIQRTQQEDSAVYLCASTGGGLSSYEQYFGPGTRLTVT.

This clone has a handful of counts. The V call is TRBV2, the J call TRBJ2-1; D not certain. The CDR3 totals 11 residues. The V gene lost 3 bases and the J gene lost 15 bases, with 12 bases spanning the gap. CDR1 and CDR2 from the germline V gene are SNHLY and FYNNEI. CDR3 loop: CASSDRGPGFF. The CDR3 region has the DNA TGTGCCAGCAGTGATAGAGGCCCGGGGTTCTTC.

This chain joins TRBV14 and TRBJ1-2; tentatively, D is TRBD1 (5 bases). The length of the CDR3 is 17 residues. The V end lost 0 bases, the J end lost 4 bases, and 18 bases lay between the germline ends. Per germline, CDR1 SGHDN and CDR2 FVKESK. The CDR3 DNA follows: TGTGCCAGCAGCCAAGATCTCAAGGGGCGGATCGGCTATGGCTACACCTTC. It codes for CASSQDLKGRIGYGYTF.

This clone showed up just a few times. This chain links TRBV5-4 with TRBJ2-3; the match to TRBD1 covers 9 bases. The V segment lost 4 bases and the J segment 7 bases; nucleotides outside the gene matches: 10. Germline V lookup: CDR1 SGHNT, CDR2 YYREEE (reference sequence). The CDR3 contains 15 residues. CDR3 sequence reads: CASSPGTGRTYTQYF. The CDR3 coding sequence is TGTGCCAGCAGCCCTGGGACAGGGAGGACGTATACGCAGTATTTT.

The genes are TRBV5-6 and TRBJ2-3, with 10 nucleotides matching TRBD2. Trimming at V came to 4 bases and at J to 2 bases, leaving 7 bases not matched to a gene. The CDR3 has 16 amino acids. CDR1 is SGHDT, CDR2 YYEEEE, per germline. CDR3 nucleotides: TGTGCCAGCAGCCGTCTAGCGGGGGATCTCACAGATACGCAGTATTTT. Amino acid sequence: CASSRLAGDLTDTQYF.

This clone has just a few counts. This chain connects TRBV7-2 to TRBJ1-5, with 8 bases matching TRBD1. This CDR3 has 15 residues. With V trimmed by 3 bases and J by 6 bases, 7 bases remained unmatched. Per the germline V gene, CDR1 is SGHTA and CDR2 is FQGNSA. This CDR3 is CASSFGGTGGQPQHF. Written as DNA, the CDR3 is TGTGCCAGCAGCTTTGGTGGGACAGGCGGTCAGCCCCAGCATTTT.

The V and J genes are TRBV5-1 and TRBJ2-2; D gene unclear. This CDR3 contains 15 residues. Per germline, CDR1 SGHRS and CDR2 YFSETQ. V lost 2 bases, J lost 0 bases, and 8 bases lay in between. The DNA of the CDR3 is TGCGCCAGCAGCTTATTACGGACGAACACCGGGGAGCTGTTTTTT. It is translated as CASSLLRTNTGELFF.

This clone was recorded a few times. The chain recombines TRBV29-1 with TRBJ2-2, with D possibly being TRBD2 (7 bases). The CDR3 spans 16 residues. Trimming left V 4 bases short and J 3 bases short, with 18 bases between. In germline, CDR1 is SQVTM, CDR2 ANQGSEA. CDR3 DNA sequence: TGCAGCGTTGCCCCGGGGGGCAGGACAGACACCGGGGAGCTGTTTTTT. This gives the protein CSVAPGGRTDTGELFF.

The J gene is TRBJ1-4, the V gene TRBV15; no reliable D call. In germline, CDR1 is LNHNV, CDR2 YYDKDF (reference sequence). Trimming removed 0 bases from V and 10 bases from J, with 18 bases in between. CDR3 length: 16 amino acids. The DNA for the CDR3 is TGTGCCACCAGCAGAGATTATGGAAGGGTTCCATCAAAACTGTTTTTT. It codes for CATSRDYGRVPSKLFF.

This clone turned up a few times. V is TRBV7-2 and J is TRBJ2-1, with D possibly being TRBD2 (7 bases). This CDR3 has 16 residues. V was shortened by 5 bases and J by 0 bases, with 14 bases between the two germline ends. CDR1 and CDR2 from the germline V gene are SGHTA and FQGNSA. Here the CDR3 reads CASSPGGSSSYNEQFF. Written as DNA, the CDR3 is TGTGCCAGCAGCCCGGGGGGCTCTAGCTCCTACAATGAGCAGTTCTTC.

In this sample, this clone turned up a few times. The chain employs TRBV7-2 and TRBJ2-6, with D perhaps TRBD2 (6 bases). Trimming took off 1 base at V and 0 bases at J, with 10 bases between the two ends. The CDR3 loop spans 17 amino acids. The V gene's germline CDR1 is SGHTA and CDR2 FQGNSA. CDR3 loop: CASSLGQGGSGANVLTF. The DNA for the CDR3 is TGTGCCAGCAGCTTAGGTCAGGGAGGCTCTGGGGCCAACGTCCTGACTTTC.

This chain links TRBV19 with TRBJ1-1; D may be TRBD1 (5 bases). The V end was cut by 5 bases, the J end by 4 bases, with 11 bases between. The CDR3 contains 13 residues. The V gene's germline CDR1 is LNHDA and CDR2 SQIVND (reference sequence). The CDR3 sequence: CASSDQGGTEAFF. DNA for the CDR3: TGTGCCAGTAGTGATCAGGGCGGCACTGAAGCTTTCTTT. The whole variable domain, filled in from reference TRBV19 and TRBJ1-1, reads DGGITQSPKYLFRKEGQNVTLSCEQNLNHDAMYWYRQDPGQGLRLIYYSQIVNDFQKGDIAEGYSVSREKKESFPLTVTSAQKNPTAFYLCASSDQGGTEAFFGQGTRLTVV.

V and J are TRBV9 and TRBJ2-7, with D perhaps TRBD2 (6 bases). Trimming took off 2 bases at V and 4 bases at J, with 13 bases between the two ends. The CDR3 is 14 residues long. Germline V gene lookup returns CDR1 SGDLS and CDR2 YYNGEE. As DNA, the CDR3 is TGTGCCAGCAGCGTGAACCTCGGGGGTTACGAGCAGTACTTC. It encodes CASSVNLGGYEQYF.